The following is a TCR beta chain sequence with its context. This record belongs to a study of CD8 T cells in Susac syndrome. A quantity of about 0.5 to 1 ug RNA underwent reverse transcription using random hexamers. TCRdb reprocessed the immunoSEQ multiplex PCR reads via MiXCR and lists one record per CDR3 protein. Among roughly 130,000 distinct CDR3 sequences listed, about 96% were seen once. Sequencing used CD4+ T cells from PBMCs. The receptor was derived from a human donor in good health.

This chain's CDR3 is CASSQVAEFGSDTQYF. The CDR3 bases are TGTGCCAGCAGCCAAGTCGCAGAATTCGGGTCAGATACGCAGTATTTT. The chain uses TRBV3-1 and TRBJ2-3; D uncertain. This CDR3 spans 16 amino acids. The germline V gene encodes CDR1 LGHDT and CDR2 YNNKEL (reference sequence). Trimming cost V 1 base and J 4 bases, with 15 bases left between them.